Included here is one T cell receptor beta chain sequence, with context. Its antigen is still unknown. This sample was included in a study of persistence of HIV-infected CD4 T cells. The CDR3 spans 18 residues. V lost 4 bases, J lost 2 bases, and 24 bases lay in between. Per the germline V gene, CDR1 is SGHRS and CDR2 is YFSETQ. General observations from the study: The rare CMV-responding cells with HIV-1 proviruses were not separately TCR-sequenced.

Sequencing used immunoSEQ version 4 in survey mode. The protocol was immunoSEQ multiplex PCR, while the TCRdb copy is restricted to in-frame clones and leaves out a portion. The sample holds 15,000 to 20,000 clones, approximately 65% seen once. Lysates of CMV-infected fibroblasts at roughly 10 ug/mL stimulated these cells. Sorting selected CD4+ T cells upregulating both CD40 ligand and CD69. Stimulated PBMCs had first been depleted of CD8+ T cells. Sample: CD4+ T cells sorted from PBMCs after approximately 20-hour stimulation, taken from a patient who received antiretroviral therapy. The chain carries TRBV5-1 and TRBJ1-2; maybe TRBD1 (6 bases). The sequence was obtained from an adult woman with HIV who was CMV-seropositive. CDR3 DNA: TGCGCCAGCAGCCTTGGAGTGGGAGGCAAACAGGGAAACTATGGCTACACCTTC. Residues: CASSLGVGGKQGNYGYTF.